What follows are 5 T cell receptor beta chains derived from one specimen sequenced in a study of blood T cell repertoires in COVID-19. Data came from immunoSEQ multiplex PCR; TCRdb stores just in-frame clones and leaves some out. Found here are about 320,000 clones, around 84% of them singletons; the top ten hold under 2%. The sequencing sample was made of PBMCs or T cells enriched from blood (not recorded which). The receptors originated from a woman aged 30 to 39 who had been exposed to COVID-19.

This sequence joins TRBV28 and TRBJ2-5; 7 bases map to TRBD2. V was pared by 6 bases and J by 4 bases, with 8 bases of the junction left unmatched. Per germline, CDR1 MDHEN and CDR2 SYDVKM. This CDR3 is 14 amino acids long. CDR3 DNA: TGTGCCAGCAGCCTATGGGGGGGGTTAGAGACCCAGTACTTC. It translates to CASSLWGGLETQYF. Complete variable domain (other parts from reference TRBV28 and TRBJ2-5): DVKVTQSSRYLVKRTGEKVFLECVQDMDHENMFWYRQDPGLGLRLIYFSYDVKMKEKGDIPEGYSVSREKKERFSLILESASTNQTSMYLCASSLWGGLETQYFGPGTRLLVL.

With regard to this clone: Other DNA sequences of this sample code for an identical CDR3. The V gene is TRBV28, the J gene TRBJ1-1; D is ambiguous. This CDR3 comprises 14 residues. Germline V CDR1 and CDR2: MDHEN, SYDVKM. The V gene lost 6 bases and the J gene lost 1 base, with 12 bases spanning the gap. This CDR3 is CASSLPGKNTEAFF. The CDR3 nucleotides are TGTGCCAGCAGCCTTCCCGGTAAGAACACTGAAGCTTTCTTT.

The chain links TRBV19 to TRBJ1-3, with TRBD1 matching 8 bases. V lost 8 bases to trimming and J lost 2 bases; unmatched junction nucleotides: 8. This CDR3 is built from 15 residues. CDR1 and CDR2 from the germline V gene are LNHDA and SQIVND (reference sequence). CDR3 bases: TGTGCCAGTGGCCCAGGGGGCCAAGCTGGAAACACCATATATTTT. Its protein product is CASGPGGQAGNTIYF.

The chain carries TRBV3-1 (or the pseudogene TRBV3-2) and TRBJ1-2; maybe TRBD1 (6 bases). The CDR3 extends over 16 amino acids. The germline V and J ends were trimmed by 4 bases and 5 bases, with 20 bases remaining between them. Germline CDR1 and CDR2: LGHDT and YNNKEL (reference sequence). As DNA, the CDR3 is TGTGCCAGCAGCCCAAAAACCGGGACACTGTTATATGGCTACACCTTC. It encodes CASSPKTGTLLYGYTF.

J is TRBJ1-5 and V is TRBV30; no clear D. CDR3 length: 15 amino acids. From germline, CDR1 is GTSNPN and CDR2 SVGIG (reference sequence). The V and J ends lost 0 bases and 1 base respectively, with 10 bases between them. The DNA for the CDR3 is TGTGCCTGGAGTGTGGGAGGGATGAGCAATCAGCCCCAGCATTTT. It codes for CAWSVGGMSNQPQHF.